This entry lists 9 T cell receptor beta chains sequenced from one sample in a study. MiXCR, run by TCRdb on the RT-PCR reads, gives a single entry per CDR3 protein. Among hundreds of thousands of distinct CDR3 sequences listed, 11% to 15% were seen once. The material sequenced was memory CD4+ T cells from blood. These receptors were taken from a female donor in good health, serving as a healthy control.

The chain uses TRBV28 and TRBJ1-4, with D possibly matching TRBD1 (5 bases). V was shortened by 6 bases and J by 3 bases, with 14 bases between the two germline ends. The CDR3 runs to 15 residues. Germline CDR1 MDHEN, CDR2 SYDVKM. CDR3 residues: CASRGWGTANEKLFF. CDR3 nucleotides: TGTGCCAGCAGGGGGTGGGGCACAGCTAATGAAAAACTGTTTTTT.

This chain uses TRBV10-3 with TRBJ1-4; 7 bases line up with TRBD1. Germline assignment: CDR1 ENHRY and CDR2 SYGVKD. V was clipped by 10 bases and J by 4 bases; unmatched bases: 9. The CDR3 runs to 14 residues. The CDR3 nucleotides are TGTGCCACCAGAAGCCGGGACAGTAATGAAAAACTGTTTTTT. Its translation is CATRSRDSNEKLFF.

This clonotype was picked up a small number of times. The CDR3: CASSQDLIKGVDTQYF. Written as DNA, the CDR3 is TGCGCCAGCAGCCAAGATTTGATTAAGGGGGTGGATACGCAGTATTTT. V usage is TRBV4-3 and J usage is TRBJ2-3; D may be TRBD1 (6 bases). Between the trimmed V and J ends, which lost 0 bases and 6 bases, there was a span of 16 bases. CDR3 length equals 16 residues. CDR1 is LGHNA and CDR2 is YSLEER in the germline V gene.

This clonotype has more than one count but fewer than ten. The chain couples TRBV20-1 to TRBJ1-1, with D perhaps matching TRBD1 (5 bases). The V gene's germline CDR1 is DFQATT and CDR2 SNEGSKA (reference sequence). The V end lost 2 bases, the J end lost 4 bases, and 20 bases lay between the germline ends. The CDR3 runs to 16 residues. This CDR3 is CSARSSGGTSPTEAFF. CDR3 nucleotide sequence: TGCAGTGCTAGATCCTCGGGTGGGACGAGTCCCACTGAAGCTTTCTTT.

This clonotype was observed many times. The J gene is TRBJ1-1, the V gene TRBV9, with D possibly matching TRBD1 (5 bases). The CDR3 extends over 15 amino acids. Germline V lookup: CDR1 SGDLS, CDR2 YYNGEE. V was pared by 4 bases and J by 3 bases, with 16 bases between. CDR3 DNA sequence: TGTGCCAGCAGCCGATTATCCGAAGGGGACACTGAAGCTTTCTTT. Translation gives CASSRLSEGDTEAFF.

This clonotype turned up a few times. J is TRBJ1-3 and V is TRBV18; D not resolved. Trimming removed 4 bases at V and 0 bases at J, with 10 bases between. The CDR3 has 15 amino acids. CDR1 KGHSH and CDR2 LQKENI come from the germline V gene. In nucleotides, the CDR3 is TGTGCCAGCTCACAGCTAGGCGTCTCTGGAAACACCATATATTTT. Translated, it gives CASSQLGVSGNTIYF.

The chain uses TRBV3-1 and TRBJ2-2, with D possibly TRBD2 on 5 matching bases. Looked up from germline, CDR1 is LGHDT and CDR2 is YNNKEL (reference sequence). Trimming took off 6 bases at V and 8 bases at J, with 19 bases between the two ends. This CDR3 spans 15 amino acids. The CDR3 is CASRPRPTSRGELFF. The CDR3 region has the DNA TGTGCCAGCAGGCCCCGACCTACTAGTAGAGGGGAGCTGTTTTTT. Full variable domain (rest looked up from reference TRBV3-1 and TRBJ2-2): DTAVSQTPKYLVTQMGNDKSIKCEQNLGHDTMYWYKQDSKKFLKIMFSYNNKELIINETVPNRFSPKSPDKAHLNLHINSLELGDSAVYFCASRPRPTSRGELFFGEGSRLTVL.

This clonotype was observed many times. The chain employs TRBV7-9 and TRBJ2-1; D possibly corresponds to TRBD2 (5 bases). Germline V CDR1 and CDR2: SEHNR, FQNEAQ (reference sequence). V lost 4 bases and J 5 bases, leaving 15 bases between the germline ends. The CDR3 contains 15 residues. For the CDR3, the DNA is TGTGCCAGCAGCTCGGTGGCGGGCTCACACAATGAGCAGTTCTTC. It specifies CASSSVAGSHNEQFF.

The V call is TRBV5-1, the J call TRBJ1-5; D remains ambiguous. The CDR3 spans 13 residues. Trimming removed 0 bases at V and 6 bases at J, with 7 bases between. From germline, CDR1 is SGHRS and CDR2 YFSETQ. The CDR3 here is CASSLEPGQPQHF. In DNA, the CDR3 is TGCGCCAGCAGCTTGGAACCCGGTCAGCCCCAGCATTTT. Full variable domain (rest looked up from reference TRBV5-1 and TRBJ1-5): KAGVTQTPRYLIKTRGQQVTLSCSPISGHRSVSWYQQTPGQGLQFLFEYFSETQRNKGNFPGRFSGRQFSNSRSEMNVSTLELGDSALYLCASSLEPGQPQHFGDGTRLSIL.